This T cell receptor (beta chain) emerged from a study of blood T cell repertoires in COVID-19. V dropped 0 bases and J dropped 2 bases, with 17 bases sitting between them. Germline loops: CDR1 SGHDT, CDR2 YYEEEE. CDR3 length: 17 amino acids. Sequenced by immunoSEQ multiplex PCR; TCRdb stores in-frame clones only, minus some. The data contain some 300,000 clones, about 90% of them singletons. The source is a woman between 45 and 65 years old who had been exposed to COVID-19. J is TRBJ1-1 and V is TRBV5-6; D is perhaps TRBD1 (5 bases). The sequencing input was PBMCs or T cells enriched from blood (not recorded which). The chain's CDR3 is CASSLAVGSDTNTEAFF. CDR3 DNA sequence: TGTGCCAGCAGCTTGGCCGTAGGGTCGGACACTAACACTGAAGCTTTCTTT.